This T cell receptor (beta chain) was identified during a study of T cells in Graves' hyperthyroidism and ophthalmopathy. Amplified TCR beta CDR3 regions derived from RNA transcripts. With the HTBI primer set, the TCR CDR3 went through a first round of RT-PCR. TCRdb re-analysed the multiplex PCR reads in MiXCR, keeping a single row per CDR3 protein. The repertoire consists of a few hundred thousand distinct CDR3 sequences, with more than 12% occurring once and the leading ten covering 30% to 35%. Diagnosis of hyperthyroidism was new in patients aged 18 to 65, and its duration was under 2 months. Diagnoses were established using clinical symptoms, serum thyroxine and TRAb, thyroid ultrasound and orbital computed tomography. This clonotype was counted ten times or more. Its antigen is unidentified. Study conclusions and caveats: From stable hyperthyroidism, ophthalmopathy was set apart by a 13 V-J model.

The CDR3 has 16 amino acids. Germline CDR1 SGHRS, CDR2 YFSETQ. V dropped 3 bases and J dropped 0 bases, with 16 bases sitting between them. V is TRBV5-1 and J is TRBJ2-7; possibly TRBD2 for D (5 bases). This receptor was taken from a woman between 25 and 40 years old with Graves' hyperthyroidism. Sequences were obtained from blood. The CDR3 is CASSYGGGWDSYEQYF. For the CDR3, the DNA is TGCGCCAGCAGCTATGGAGGCGGGTGGGACTCCTACGAGCAGTACTTC.